Each of the 7 T cell receptor beta chains below was sequenced from the same sample in a study of low-dose radiotherapy and immunotherapy resistance in tumors. Covering alpha and beta chains, TRAV- and TRBV-specific primers were used for the first-strand cDNA. Amplification, which lasted 15 to 20 PCR cycles, used a constant-region primer and V-primer adapter to amplify TCRs. TCRdb re-derived calls from the reads in MiXCR, one entry per CDR3 protein. The sample consists of 15,000 or so distinct CDR3 sequences, 40% to 60% of them appearing once. The receptors originated from a human donor with advanced metastatic prostate, ovarian, gallbladder or colorectal cancer (not recorded which). This table probably holds off-target reads from a library built for another chain.

The V and J genes are TRBV7-9 and TRBJ1-2; unclear D gene. The CDR3 has 14 residues. Germline CDR1 SEHNR, CDR2 FQNEAQ (reference sequence). V lost 7 bases and J 2 bases, leaving 14 bases between the germline ends. CDR3 nucleotides: TGTGCCAGCATTACTGGCGCGGGAAACTATGGCTACACCTTC. This gives the protein CASITGAGNYGYTF.

This clonotype has a handful of counts. The chain has TRBV29-1 and TRBJ1-1; 11 bases match TRBD1. The CDR3 is 14 residues long. Germline values: CDR1 SQVTM, CDR2 ANQGSEA. The trim removed 5 bases at V and 4 bases at J, leaving 6 bases unmatched. Here the CDR3 reads CSVLRDRGITEAFF. The DNA of the CDR3 is TGCAGCGTTCTGCGGGACAGGGGGATCACTGAAGCTTTCTTT.

The CDR3 loop reads CASSTGTGGEDEQYF. DNA of the CDR3: TGTGCCAGCAGTACCGGGACAGGGGGCGAGGACGAGCAGTACTTC. The chain combines TRBV2 with TRBJ2-7; 12 nucleotides match TRBD1. The germline gives CDR1 SNHLY, CDR2 FYNNEI. The CDR3 runs 15 residues. The junction had 7 bases not matched to a gene; V was cut back by 5 bases and J by 5 bases.

This clonotype occurred a few times. The gene calls are TRBV28 and TRBJ1-5; 10 bases fit TRBD1. The ends lost 6 bases at V and 6 bases at J; junction bases unmatched: 5. Germline V gene sequence: CDR1 MDHEN, CDR2 SYDVKM. CDR3 length: 14 residues. The CDR3 spells CASRGTGASQPQHF. The CDR3 region has the DNA TGTGCCAGCAGGGGGACAGGGGCCTCTCAGCCCCAGCATTTT.

This chain links TRBV5-4 with TRBJ2-3, with D tentatively TRBD1 or TRBD2 (5 bases each). The CDR3 has 14 amino acids. CDR1 and CDR2 (germline): SGHNT, YYREEE (reference sequence). The V end lost 0 bases, the J end lost 4 bases, and 9 bases lay between the germline ends. CDR3 coding DNA: TGTGCCAGCAGCTTGGACGGGGCCTCAGATACGCAGTATTTT. Translating gives CASSLDGASDTQYF.

As concerns this clonotype: Mismatch with germline at one junction end may stem from a read error. This chain connects TRBV20-1 to TRBJ2-5; 7 positions match TRBD2. Germline loops: CDR1 DFQATT, CDR2 SNEGSKA (reference sequence). The CDR3 loop spans 15 amino acids. The CDR3 nucleotides are TGCAGTGCTAGAGATGTCCGGGGGGAATCGGAGACCCGGTACTTC. Translated: CSARDVRGESETRYF.

This rearrangement joins TRBV12-3 or TRBV12-4 to TRBJ2-3, with D perhaps TRBD1 (5 bases). V was pared by 6 bases and J by 2 bases, with 24 bases between. The CDR3 runs 18 residues. CDR3 DNA: TGTGCCAGCAGGATTAATCTGTGGGGCCTCCTAAACACAGATACGCAGTATTTT. This translates into CASRINLWGLLNTDTQYF.